This T cell receptor beta chain comes out of a study of T cell responses to AZD1222 COVID-19 vaccine. General observations from the study: Nearly half of unique spike-specific TCRs reportedly avoided B.1.351 and B.1.1.7 mutated regions. After the peak T cell response, and only then, were repertoires sampled. White British donors predominated, females outnumbered males, and clonal diversity was possibly underestimated.

About this clone itself: Its antigen is not identified.

TCRdb's table, derived via immunoSEQ multiplex PCR, lists solely in-frame clones and lacks some. This sample carries about 99,000 clones, nearly 90% of them seen once, and the ten largest clones take less than 3%. Germline loops: CDR1 SEHNR, CDR2 FQNEAQ (reference sequence). This CDR3 has 15 residues. V was clipped by 0 bases and J by 2 bases; unmatched bases: 2. The source was peripheral blood, collected on day 0 of AZD1222 vaccination. The TCR comes from an adult in good health. This chain connects TRBV7-9 to TRBJ1-2, with 8 bases that match TRBD1. Here the CDR3 DNA reads TGTGCCAGCAGCTTAGCGCGACAGGGGAACTATGGCTACACCTTC. This translates into CASSLARQGNYGYTF.